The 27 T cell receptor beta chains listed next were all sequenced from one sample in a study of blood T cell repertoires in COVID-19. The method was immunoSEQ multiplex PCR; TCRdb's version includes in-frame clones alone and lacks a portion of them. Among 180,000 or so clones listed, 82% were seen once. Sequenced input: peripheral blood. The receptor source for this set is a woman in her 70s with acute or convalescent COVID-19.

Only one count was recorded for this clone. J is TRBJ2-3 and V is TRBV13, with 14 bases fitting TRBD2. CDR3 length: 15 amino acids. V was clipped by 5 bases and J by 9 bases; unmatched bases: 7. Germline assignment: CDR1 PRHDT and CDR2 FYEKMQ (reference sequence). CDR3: CASSPGLAGGGTQYF. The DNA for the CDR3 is TGTGCCAGCAGCCCCGGACTAGCGGGAGGAGGCACGCAGTATTTT.

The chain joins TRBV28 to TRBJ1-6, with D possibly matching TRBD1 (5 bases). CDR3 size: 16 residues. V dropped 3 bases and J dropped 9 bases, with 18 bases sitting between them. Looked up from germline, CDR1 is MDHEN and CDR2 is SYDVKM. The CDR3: CASSLSPWQGASPLHF. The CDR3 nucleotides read TGTGCCAGCAGTTTGTCTCCTTGGCAGGGTGCTTCACCCCTCCACTTT.

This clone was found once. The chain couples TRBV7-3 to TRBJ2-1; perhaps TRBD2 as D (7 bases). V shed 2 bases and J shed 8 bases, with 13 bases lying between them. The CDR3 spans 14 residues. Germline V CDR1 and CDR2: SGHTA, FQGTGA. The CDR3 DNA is TGTGCCAGCAGCTTACAACAGGGAGGGGATGAGCAGTTCTTC. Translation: CASSLQQGGDEQFF.

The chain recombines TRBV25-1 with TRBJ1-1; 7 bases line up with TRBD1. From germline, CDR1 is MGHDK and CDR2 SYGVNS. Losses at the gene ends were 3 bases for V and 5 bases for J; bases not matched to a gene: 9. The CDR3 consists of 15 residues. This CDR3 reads CASSEGKGAWTEAFF. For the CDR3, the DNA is TGTGCCAGCAGTGAGGGCAAGGGGGCATGGACTGAAGCTTTCTTT.

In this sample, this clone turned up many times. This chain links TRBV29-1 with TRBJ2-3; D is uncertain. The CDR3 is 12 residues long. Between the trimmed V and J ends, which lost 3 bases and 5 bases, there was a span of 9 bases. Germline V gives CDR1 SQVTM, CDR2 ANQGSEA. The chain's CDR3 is CSVDNEEDTQYF. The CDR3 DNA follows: TGCAGCGTTGACAATGAGGAAGATACGCAGTATTTT.

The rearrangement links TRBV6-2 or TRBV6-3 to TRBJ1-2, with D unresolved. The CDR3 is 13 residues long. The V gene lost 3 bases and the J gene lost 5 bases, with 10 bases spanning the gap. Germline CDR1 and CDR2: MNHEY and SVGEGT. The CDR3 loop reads CASSYRQAYGYTF. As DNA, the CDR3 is TGTGCCAGCAGTTATCGTCAGGCTTATGGCTACACCTTC.

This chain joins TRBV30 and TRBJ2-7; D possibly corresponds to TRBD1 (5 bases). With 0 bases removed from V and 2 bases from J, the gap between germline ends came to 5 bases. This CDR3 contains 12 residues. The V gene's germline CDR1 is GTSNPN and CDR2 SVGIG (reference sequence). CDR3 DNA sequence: TGTGCCTGGAGTGTGGGGCCCTACGAGCAGTACTTC. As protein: CAWSVGPYEQYF.

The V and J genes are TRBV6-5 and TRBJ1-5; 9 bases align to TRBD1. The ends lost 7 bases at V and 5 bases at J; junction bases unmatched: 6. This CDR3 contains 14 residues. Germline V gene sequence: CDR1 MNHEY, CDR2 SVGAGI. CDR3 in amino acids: CASTPRQGDQPQHF. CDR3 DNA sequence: TGTGCCAGCACCCCAAGACAGGGGGATCAGCCCCAGCATTTT.

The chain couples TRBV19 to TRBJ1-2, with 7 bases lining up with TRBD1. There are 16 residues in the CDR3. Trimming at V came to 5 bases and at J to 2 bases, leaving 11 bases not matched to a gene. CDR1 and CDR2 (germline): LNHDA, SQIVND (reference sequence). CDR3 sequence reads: CASSADRPLTNYGYTF. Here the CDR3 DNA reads TGTGCCAGTAGTGCGGACAGGCCCCTAACGAACTATGGCTACACCTTC.

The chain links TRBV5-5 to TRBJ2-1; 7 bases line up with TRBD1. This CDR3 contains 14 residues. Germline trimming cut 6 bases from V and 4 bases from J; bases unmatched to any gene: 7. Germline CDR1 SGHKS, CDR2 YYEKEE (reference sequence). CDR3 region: CASNKGGQYNEQFF. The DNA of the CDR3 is TGTGCCAGCAACAAAGGGGGCCAATACAATGAGCAGTTCTTC.

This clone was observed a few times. CDR3 coding DNA: TGTGCCAGCAGTTATGAGCCCCGCACGGAGCTGTTTTTT. It codes for CASSYEPRTELFF. The chain recombines TRBV11-2 with TRBJ1-4; no reliable D call. The end of the DNA aligns better with TRBJ2-2, so the J call may be wrong. This CDR3 is built from 13 residues. Germline loops: CDR1 SGHAT, CDR2 FQNNGV.

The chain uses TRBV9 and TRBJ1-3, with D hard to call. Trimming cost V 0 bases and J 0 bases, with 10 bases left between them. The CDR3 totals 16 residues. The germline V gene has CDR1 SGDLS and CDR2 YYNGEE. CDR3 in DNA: TGTGCCAGCAGCGTAGGGGCCCAACACTCTGGAAACACCATATATTTT. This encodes CASSVGAQHSGNTIYF. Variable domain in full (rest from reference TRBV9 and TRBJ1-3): DSGVTQTPKHLITATGQRVTLRCSPRSGDLSVYWYQQSLDQGLQFLIQYYNGEERAKGNILERFSAQQFPDLHSELNLSSLELGDSALYFCASSVGAQHSGNTIYFGEGSWLTVV.

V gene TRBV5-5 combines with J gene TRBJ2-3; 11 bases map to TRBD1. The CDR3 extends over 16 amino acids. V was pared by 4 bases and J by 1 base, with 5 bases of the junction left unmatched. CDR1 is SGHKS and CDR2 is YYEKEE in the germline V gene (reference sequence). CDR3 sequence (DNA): TGTGCCAGCAGCCCGGGACAGGGGGTCGGCACAGATACGCAGTATTTT. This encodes CASSPGQGVGTDTQYF.

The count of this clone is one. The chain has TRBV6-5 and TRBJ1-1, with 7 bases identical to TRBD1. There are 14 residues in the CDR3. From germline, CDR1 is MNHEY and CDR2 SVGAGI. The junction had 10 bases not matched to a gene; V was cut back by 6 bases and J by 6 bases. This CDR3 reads CASRETGRWAEAFF. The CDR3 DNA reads TGTGCCAGCAGGGAGACAGGGAGGTGGGCTGAAGCTTTCTTT.

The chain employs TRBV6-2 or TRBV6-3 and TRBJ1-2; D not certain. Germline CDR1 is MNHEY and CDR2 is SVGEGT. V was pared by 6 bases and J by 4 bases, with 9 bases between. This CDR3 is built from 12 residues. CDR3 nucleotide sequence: TGTGCCAGCAGCCGATACAGCTATGGCTACACCTTC. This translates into CASSRYSYGYTF.

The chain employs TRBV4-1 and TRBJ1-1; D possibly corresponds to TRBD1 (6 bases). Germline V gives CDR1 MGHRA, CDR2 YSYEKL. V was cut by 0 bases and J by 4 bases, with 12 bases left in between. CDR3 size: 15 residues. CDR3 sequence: CASSQEPTRGTEAFF. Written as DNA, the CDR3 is TGCGCCAGCAGCCAAGAACCTACCAGGGGCACTGAAGCTTTCTTT.

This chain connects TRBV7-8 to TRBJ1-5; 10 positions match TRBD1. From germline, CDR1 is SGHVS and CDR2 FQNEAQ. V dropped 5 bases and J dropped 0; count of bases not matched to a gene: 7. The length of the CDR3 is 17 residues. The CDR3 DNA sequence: TGTGCCAGCAGCGCGGGGGACAGGGGTCGTAGCAATCAGCCCCAGCATTTT. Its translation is CASSAGDRGRSNQPQHF.

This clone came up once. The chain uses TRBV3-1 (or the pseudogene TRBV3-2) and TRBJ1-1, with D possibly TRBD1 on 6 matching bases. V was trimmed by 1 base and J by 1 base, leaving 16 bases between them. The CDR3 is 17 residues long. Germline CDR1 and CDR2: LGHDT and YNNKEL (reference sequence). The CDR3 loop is CASSQGGFGGQNTEAFF. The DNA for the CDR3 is TGTGCCAGCAGCCAAGGAGGTTTTGGGGGCCAGAACACTGAAGCTTTCTTT.

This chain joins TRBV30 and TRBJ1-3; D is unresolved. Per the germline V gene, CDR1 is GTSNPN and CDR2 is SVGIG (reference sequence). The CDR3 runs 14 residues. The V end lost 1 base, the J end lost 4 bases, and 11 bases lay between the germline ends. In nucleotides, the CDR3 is TGTGCCTGGAGTGCACCATCGGGGGGAAACACCATATATTTT. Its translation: CAWSAPSGGNTIYF.

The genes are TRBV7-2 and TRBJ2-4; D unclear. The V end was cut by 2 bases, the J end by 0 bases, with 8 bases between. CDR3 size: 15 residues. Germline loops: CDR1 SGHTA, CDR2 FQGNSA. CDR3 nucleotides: TGTGCCAGCAGCTTAACAGTTCTAGCCAAAAACATTCAGTACTTC. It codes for CASSLTVLAKNIQYF.

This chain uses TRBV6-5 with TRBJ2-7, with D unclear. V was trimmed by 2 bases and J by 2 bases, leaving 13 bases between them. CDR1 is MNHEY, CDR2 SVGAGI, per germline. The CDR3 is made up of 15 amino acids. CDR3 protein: CASSYRPGKTYEQYF. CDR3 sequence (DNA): TGTGCCAGCAGTTACCGGCCAGGAAAAACCTACGAGCAGTACTTC.

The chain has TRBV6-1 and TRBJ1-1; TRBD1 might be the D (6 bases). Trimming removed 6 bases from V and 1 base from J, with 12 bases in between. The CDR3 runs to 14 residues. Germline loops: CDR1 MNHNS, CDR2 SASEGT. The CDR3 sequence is CASRTGSPNTEAFF. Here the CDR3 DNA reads TGTGCCAGCAGAACAGGGTCCCCGAACACTGAAGCTTTCTTT.

The CDR3 protein is CASSILARGNTIYF. CDR3 bases: TGTGCCAGTAGTATACTGGCGCGGGGAAACACCATATATTTT. This chain uses TRBV19 with TRBJ1-3; D is unresolved. Looked up from germline, CDR1 is LNHDA and CDR2 is SQIVND (reference sequence). V lost 2 bases, J lost 4 bases, and 9 bases lay in between. The CDR3 is 14 residues long.

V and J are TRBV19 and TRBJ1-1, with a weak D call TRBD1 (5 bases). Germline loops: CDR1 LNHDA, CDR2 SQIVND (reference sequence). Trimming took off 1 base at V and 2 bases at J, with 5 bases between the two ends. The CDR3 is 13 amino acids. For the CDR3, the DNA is TGTGCCAGTAGTATAGGGACAAACACTGAAGCTTTCTTT. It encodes CASSIGTNTEAFF.

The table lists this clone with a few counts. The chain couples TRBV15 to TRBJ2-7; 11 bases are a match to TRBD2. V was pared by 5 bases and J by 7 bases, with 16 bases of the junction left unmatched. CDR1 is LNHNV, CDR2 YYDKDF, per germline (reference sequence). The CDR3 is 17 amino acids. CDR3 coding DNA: TGTGCCACCAGCCGAGTAAGACTTACTAGCGGGAGTGGTGAGCAGTACTTC. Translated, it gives CATSRVRLTSGSGEQYF.

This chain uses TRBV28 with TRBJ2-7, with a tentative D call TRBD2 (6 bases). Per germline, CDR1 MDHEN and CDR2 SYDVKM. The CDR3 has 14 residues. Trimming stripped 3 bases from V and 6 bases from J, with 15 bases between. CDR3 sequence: CASSFQGLRFEQYF. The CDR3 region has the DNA TGTGCCAGCAGTTTCCAGGGACTCCGTTTCGAGCAGTACTTC.

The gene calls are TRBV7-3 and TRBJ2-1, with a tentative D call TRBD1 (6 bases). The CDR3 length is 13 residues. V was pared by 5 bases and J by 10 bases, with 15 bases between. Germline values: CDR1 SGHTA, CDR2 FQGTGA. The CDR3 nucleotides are TGTGCCAGCAGCCGTTCCAGGGGTTGGGAGCAGTTCTTC. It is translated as CASSRSRGWEQFF. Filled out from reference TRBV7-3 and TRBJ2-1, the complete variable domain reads GAGVSQTPSNKVTEKGKYVELRCDPISGHTALYWYRQSLGQGPEFLIYFQGTGAADDSGLPNDRFFAVRPEGSVSTLKIQRTERGDSAVYLCASSRSRGWEQFFGPGTRLTVL.